Listed here is a single T cell receptor beta chain. Its antigen specificity is not known. No base quality values were provided; no much bigger clone lies one nucleotide off. Trimming takes 6 bases off V and 4 bases off J; junction bases not matched to a gene: 12. The CDR3 sequence holds 15 residues, the cysteine and phenylalanine included. The entry retains the CDR3 DNA only, 45 bases that are in frame from base 1. As encoded in the germline V gene (reference sequence), CDR1 is MNHEY while CDR2 is SMNVEV. Whole blood was collected in K2EDTA tubes by collaborating institutions according to the institutions' own protocols. For TCRbeta analysis, collaborators shipped samples in one of three forms: frozen whole blood, isolated PBMCs, or DNA extracted from either of those sample types. The data stem from a study of blood T cell repertoires in COVID-19 (dated by TCRdb to 2020 to 2022). General notes on the study: Samples from collaborators originated in the United States, Italy and Spain and spanned both the acute and convalescent phases of COVID-19. The prospective study material was composed of cDNA or gDNA derived from T cells, B-cell-depleted T cells, or PBMCs. Subjects who had been exposed to COVID-19, were actively infected with it, or had recovered from it provided the deeply sampled blood TCRbeta repertoires that made up the dataset. The repertoires were released in a freely available public database intended as a resource for research on the immune response to SARS-CoV-2. Samples were obtained from the ongoing ImmuneRACE study (first 160 participants) and from over 1,000 subjects provided by 6 global collaborators. Nearly every sample came with metadata listing a de-identified subject ID, COVID-19 status, age in years and sex. Where HLA class I and class II types were available, the types were taken from metadata supplied by the sample provider, not from assay-based typing.

TCRbeta CDR3 regions were amplified from genomic DNA by means of the immunoSEQ Assay, a bias-controlled multiplex PCR. The published analysis was carried out like this. Nucleated cell counts per sample were estimated from amplification of reference gene primers within the assay. To quantify the absolute abundance of each unique TCRbeta CDR3 rearrangement, sequence reads were collapsed and filtered. For each sample, productive Simpson clonality was calculated as the square root of Simpson's diversity index over productive rearrangements. TCRdb mirrors the immuneACCESS table, restricted to in-frame sequences. Some clones are absent from its copies; in checked studies, under half trace to an unresolved V gene, and the reason for the others is unknown. V and J calls and clone size follow that table, whereas D and trimming were derived from the DNA. The sample includes 260,000 or so clones, with approximately 85% observed a single time. Of the sample, about 0.65% falls within the top ten clones.

Paper-wide results and their limitations: How much clinical and demographic metadata was included differed by source and by participant, and the metadata was provided uncurated.

The chain is encoded by TRBV27 joined to TRBJ2-7, and TRBD1 aligns with 7 junction nucleotides. Source material: peripheral blood. This TCR was recovered from a human donor in a cohort sampled during active COVID-19. In nucleotide form, the sequence is TGTGCCAGCAGATTAAACCGGGACAGTTGGTACGAGCAGTACTTC. Translated, it reads CASRLNRDSWYEQYF.